This T cell receptor (beta chain) was sequenced in a study of cytomegalovirus exposure and HLA in healthy donors. The PCR made use of 60 Vbeta and 13 Jbeta primers. Repertoires were generated with immunoSEQ multiplex PCR, while TCRdb's copy carries only in-frame clones and drops some. In all, the sample yields 130,000 or so clones. What was sequenced was PBMCs. The TCR comes from a woman between 18 and 29 years old in good health and CMV-seronegative.

CDR3 DNA sequence: TGTGCCAGCAGCTTAGAGGACAGGTTAAATTCACCCCTCCACTTT. Translated: CASSLEDRLNSPLHF. V usage is TRBV11-3 and J usage is TRBJ1-6; 7 bases agree with TRBD1. This CDR3 has 15 residues. Germline V gene data show CDR1 as SGHNT and CDR2 as YENEEA. The V and J ends lost 0 bases and 7 bases, in that order; junction bases with no gene match: 3.